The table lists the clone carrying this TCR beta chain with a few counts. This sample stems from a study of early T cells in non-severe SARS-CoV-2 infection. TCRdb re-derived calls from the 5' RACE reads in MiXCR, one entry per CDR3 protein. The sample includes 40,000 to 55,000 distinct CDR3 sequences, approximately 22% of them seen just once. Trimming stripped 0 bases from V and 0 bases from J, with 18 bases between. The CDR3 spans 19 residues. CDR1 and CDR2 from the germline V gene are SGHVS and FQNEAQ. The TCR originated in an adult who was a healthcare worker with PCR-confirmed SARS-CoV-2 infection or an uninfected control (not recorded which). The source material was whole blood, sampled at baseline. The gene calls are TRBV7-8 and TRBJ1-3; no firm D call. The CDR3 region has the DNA TGTGCCAGCAGCTTAGCGCGAAGGAACCGGCCGATCTCTGGAAACACCATATATTTT. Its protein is CASSLARRNRPISGNTIYF.